A single sample is the source of the 16 T cell receptor beta chains below, sequenced in a study of early T cells in non-severe SARS-CoV-2 infection. TCRdb recomputed calls from the 5' RACE reads with MiXCR, one row per CDR3 protein. Among under 85,000 distinct CDR3 sequences listed, around 15% were seen once. The sequenced sample was whole blood. These receptors came from an adult who was a healthcare worker with PCR-confirmed SARS-CoV-2 infection or an uninfected control (not recorded which).

The chain couples TRBV6-5 to TRBJ2-6; perhaps TRBD1 as D (6 bases). This CDR3 contains 15 residues. Trimming pared 3 bases from V and 4 bases from J, leaving 10 bases between. Germline V gene data show CDR1 as MNHEY and CDR2 as SVGAGI. The CDR3 loop is CASSYRGNGANVLTF. The CDR3 DNA is TGTGCCAGCAGTTATAGGGGGAACGGGGCCAACGTCCTGACTTTC.

The chain is built from TRBV20-1 and TRBJ2-7, with 7 bases identical to TRBD2. This CDR3 has 13 amino acids. The germline gives CDR1 DFQATT, CDR2 SNEGSKA (reference sequence). The J segment lost 2 bases and the V segment lost 3 bases, leaving 4 bases of the junction unmatched. CDR3 amino acids: CSARAGETYEQYF. CDR3 DNA sequence: TGCAGTGCTAGGGCGGGGGAGACCTACGAGCAGTACTTC.

The chain links TRBV6-5 to TRBJ1-1; D is perhaps TRBD1 (6 bases). CDR3 size: 14 residues. Germline V lookup: CDR1 MNHEY, CDR2 SVGAGI. The V end lost 6 bases, the J end lost 10 bases, and 21 bases lay between the germline ends. The DNA of the CDR3 is TGTGCCAGCAGCCGCTTTTTAGGGGGGCACAGAGCTTTCTTT. It specifies CASSRFLGGHRAFF.

This clonotype turned up a few times. V gene TRBV29-1 combines with J gene TRBJ2-5, with 8 positions matching TRBD1. The V segment lost 7 bases and the J segment 2 bases; nucleotides outside the gene matches: 12. CDR1 is SQVTM, CDR2 ANQGSEA, per germline. This CDR3 is 15 amino acids long. The CDR3 reads CSASQGAPYQETQYF. DNA for the CDR3: TGCAGCGCCAGTCAGGGGGCCCCCTATCAAGAGACCCAGTACTTC.

This clonotype was picked up a small number of times. J is TRBJ1-4 and V is TRBV20-1; the match to TRBD1 covers 7 bases. The CDR3 consists of 15 residues. The ends lost 3 bases at V and 8 bases at J; junction bases unmatched: 12. Germline values: CDR1 DFQATT, CDR2 SNEGSKA (reference sequence). CDR3 sequence reads: CSASPPTGLSEKLFF. The CDR3 nucleotides read TGCAGTGCTAGCCCACCGACAGGGTTGTCGGAAAAACTGTTTTTT.

The chain recombines TRBV19 with TRBJ2-5; D not certain. This CDR3 has 13 amino acids. Germline V gives CDR1 LNHDA, CDR2 SQIVND (reference sequence). V lost 7 bases and J 5 bases, leaving 14 bases between the germline ends. The CDR3 is CASKSSVGETQYF. The DNA of the CDR3 is TGTGCCAGTAAGAGCAGTGTCGGGGAGACCCAGTACTTC.

The chain carries TRBV6-5 and TRBJ1-2; D not certain. Trimming took 2 bases from V and 8 from J, leaving 12 bases between them. The CDR3 totals 13 residues. The germline V gene has CDR1 MNHEY and CDR2 SVGAGI. The CDR3 nucleotides are TGTGCCAGCAGTTACGCAGGAAGGGTAGGCTACACCTTC. It translates to CASSYAGRVGYTF.

The genes are TRBV6-1 and TRBJ1-1, with a possible D match to TRBD1 (5 bases). CDR1 MNHNS and CDR2 SASEGT come from the germline V gene. This CDR3 region has 18 residues. Trimming left V 7 bases short and J 0 bases short, with 24 bases between. The CDR3 nucleotides are TGTGCCAGCACCCACACCATCGGGGGTCATCTTATGAACACTGAAGCTTTCTTT. This gives the protein CASTHTIGGHLMNTEAFF.

The rearrangement uses TRBV12-3 or TRBV12-4 and TRBJ2-7, with a weak D call TRBD1 (6 bases). This CDR3 region has 12 residues. With 6 bases removed from V and 1 base from J, the gap between germline ends came to 7 bases. The DNA of the CDR3 is TGTGCCAGCAGAGGACAGTCCTACGAGCAGTACTTC. Protein product: CASRGQSYEQYF.

The chain uses TRBV7-6 and TRBJ2-5, with 8 bases that match TRBD2. V lost 5 bases, J lost 5 bases, and 10 bases stayed unmatched. The CDR3 contains 15 residues. Germline V gene data show CDR1 as SGHVS and CDR2 as FNYEAQ. CDR3 region: CASSTLAGRAETQYF. The CDR3 region has the DNA TGTGCCAGCAGCACCCTAGCGGGCCGGGCGGAGACCCAGTACTTC. The complete variable domain, with remaining parts taken from reference TRBV7-6 and TRBJ2-5, reads GAGVSQSPRYKVTKRGQDVALRCDPISGHVSLYWYRQALGQGPEFLTYFNYEAQQDKSGLPNDRFSAERPEGSISTLTIQRTEQRDSAMYRCASSTLAGRAETQYFGPGTRLLVL.

This clonotype was seen more than once but under ten times. The chain recombines TRBV10-3 with TRBJ2-7; unclear D gene. V gave up 3 bases and J gave up 2 bases, with 11 bases separating them. CDR1 is ENHRY, CDR2 SYGVKD, per germline. This CDR3 is built from 14 residues. CDR3 bases: TGTGCCATCAGTGACAGACTGCAGACCTACGAGCAGTACTTC. Its translation: CAISDRLQTYEQYF.

This clonotype was seen at least ten times. The chain couples TRBV4-3 to TRBJ2-5; perhaps TRBD2 as D (5 bases). CDR3 length: 14 residues. V lost 0 bases, J lost 4 bases, and 9 bases lay in between. Germline values: CDR1 LGHNA, CDR2 YSLEER. In nucleotides, the CDR3 is TGCGCCAGCAGCCAAGAACCGGGATCAGAGACCCAGTACTTC. It specifies CASSQEPGSETQYF.

The chain joins TRBV27 to TRBJ1-2, with D unresolved. This CDR3 is 13 amino acids long. Germline CDR1 MNHEY, CDR2 SMNVEV (reference sequence). V was pared by 0 bases and J by 6 bases, with 8 bases between. DNA for the CDR3: TGTGCCAGCAGTTTATCGGGTTGGGATGGCTACACCTTC. Translation: CASSLSGWDGYTF.

This clonotype was seen many times. The genes are TRBV11-2 and TRBJ1-6; the D gene is possibly TRBD1 (5 bases). Trimming stripped 3 bases from V and 7 bases from J, with 13 bases between. CDR1 is SGHAT and CDR2 is FQNNGV in the germline V gene. This CDR3 comprises 15 residues. The CDR3 loop reads CASSLDNLENSPLHF. The CDR3 region has the DNA TGTGCCAGCAGCTTGGACAACCTAGAGAATTCACCCCTCCACTTT. Full variable domain (rest looked up from reference TRBV11-2 and TRBJ1-6): EAGVAQSPRYKIIEKRQSVAFWCNPISGHATLYWYQQILGQGPKLLIQFQNNGVVDDSQLPKDRFSAERLKGVDSTLKIQPAKLEDSAVYLCASSLDNLENSPLHFGNGTRLTVT.

CDR3 protein: CASSPSGQRSEQYF. CDR3 DNA sequence: TGTGCCAGCAGCCCATCGGGACAGCGCTCCGAGCAGTACTTC. V and J are TRBV6-5 and TRBJ2-7, with 7 bases aligning to TRBD1. CDR3 length: 14 amino acids. Germline V gene sequence: CDR1 MNHEY, CDR2 SVGAGI. Trimming took 6 bases from V and 6 from J; bases not matched to a gene: 11.

This clonotype was counted between two and nine times. The chain joins TRBV6-5 to TRBJ2-3, with no clear D. The V and J ends lost 6 bases and 4 bases respectively, with 14 bases between them. The CDR3 loop spans 14 amino acids. Germline CDR1 and CDR2: MNHEY and SVGAGI. The CDR3 nucleotides are TGTGCCAGCAGGTCGCGGCCAACATCAGATACGCAGTATTTT. It yields the protein CASRSRPTSDTQYF.